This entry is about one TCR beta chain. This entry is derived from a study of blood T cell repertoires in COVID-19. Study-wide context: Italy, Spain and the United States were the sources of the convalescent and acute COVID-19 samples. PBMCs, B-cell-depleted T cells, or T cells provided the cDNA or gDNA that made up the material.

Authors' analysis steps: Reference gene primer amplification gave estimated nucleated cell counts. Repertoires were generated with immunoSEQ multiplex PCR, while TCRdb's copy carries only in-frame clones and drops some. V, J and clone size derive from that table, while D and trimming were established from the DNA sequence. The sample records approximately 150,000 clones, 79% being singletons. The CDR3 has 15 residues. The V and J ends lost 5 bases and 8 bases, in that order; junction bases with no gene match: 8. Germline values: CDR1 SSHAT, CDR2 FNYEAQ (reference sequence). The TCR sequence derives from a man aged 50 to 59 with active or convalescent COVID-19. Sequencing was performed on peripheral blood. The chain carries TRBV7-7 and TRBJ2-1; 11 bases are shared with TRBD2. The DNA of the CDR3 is TGTGCCAGCAGCGCCAGTCTAGCGGGAGGCGATGAGCAGTTCTTC. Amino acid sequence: CASSASLAGGDEQFF.